A selection of T cell receptor beta chains follows, all from one sample in a study of cytomegalovirus exposure and HLA in healthy donors. Libraries were prepared by immunoSEQ multiplex PCR; TCRdb keeps only in-frame clonotypes and omits some of them. Of about 170,000 clones listed, 60% to 85% are singletons. Sequenced: PBMCs. The receptor source for this set is a woman aged 45-59 years in good health and CMV-seropositive. Both conserved end residues are part of each CDR3.

CDR3 protein: CATRDREGTEAFF; J gene: TRBJ1-1; V gene: TRBV10-3
CDR3 protein: CASSDSQETQYF; J gene: TRBJ2-5; V gene: TRBV4-1
CDR3 protein: CASSQGGGSYNEQFF; J gene: TRBJ2-1; V gene: TRBV6-5
CDR3 protein: CASSPRQGLIREAFF; J gene: TRBJ1-1; V gene: TRBV11-2
CDR3 protein: CASSAVRGEQFF; J gene: TRBJ2-1; V gene: TRBV7-6
CDR3 protein: CASSARQGEGNQPQHF; J gene: TRBJ1-5; V gene: TRBV19
CDR3 protein: CAWSVQGAGELFF; J gene: TRBJ2-2; V gene: TRBV30
CDR3 protein: CASSFVQGQGIGYTF; J gene: TRBJ1-2; V gene: TRBV7-2
CDR3 protein: CASSEAVLEQYF; J gene: TRBJ2-7; V gene: TRBV2
CDR3 protein: CAWRSGLLTGELFF; J gene: TRBJ2-2; V gene: TRBV30
CDR3 protein: CVQQGGYGYTF; J gene: TRBJ1-2; V gene: TRBV7-7
CDR3 protein: CASSVDSGHQETQYF; J gene: TRBJ2-5; V gene: TRBV9
CDR3 protein: CASMGTSTYEQYF; J gene: TRBJ2-7; V gene: TRBV19
CDR3 protein: CASSSSGLNNSPLHF; J gene: TRBJ1-6; V gene: TRBV27
CDR3 protein: CASSLGQGNYGYTF; J gene: TRBJ1-2; V gene: TRBV6-1
CDR3 protein: CASRRGANTEAFF; J gene: TRBJ1-1; V gene: TRBV2
CDR3 protein: CASQYPGISNQPQHF; J gene: TRBJ1-5; V gene: TRBV19
CDR3 protein: CASSQGQWYEQYF; J gene: TRBJ2-7; V gene: TRBV5-4
CDR3 protein: CASSRLGNQPQHF; J gene: TRBJ1-5; V gene: TRBV5-8
CDR3 protein: CAWSPARVETQYF; J gene: TRBJ2-5; V gene: TRBV30
CDR3 protein: CATSRDQASGTDTQYF; J gene: TRBJ2-3; V gene: TRBV15
CDR3 protein: CASRAAGGVNTEAFF; J gene: TRBJ1-1; V gene: TRBV6-1
CDR3 protein: CASSSRRTSGGEETQYF; J gene: TRBJ2-5; V gene: TRBV7-3
CDR3 protein: CASSLRSSVNNEQFF; J gene: TRBJ2-1; V gene: TRBV5-1
CDR3 protein: CASSLTGRGETQYF; J gene: TRBJ2-5; V gene: TRBV7-3
CDR3 protein: CASSLDRLETQYF; J gene: TRBJ2-5; V gene: TRBV5-1
CDR3 protein: CASSQEDGQETQYF; J gene: TRBJ2-5; V gene: TRBV4-2
CDR3 protein: CASREGGLGGELFF; J gene: TRBJ2-2; V gene: TRBV6-1
CDR3 protein: CASSQVSRYQETQYF; J gene: TRBJ2-5; V gene: TRBV4-1
CDR3 protein: CASTRDRGYGYTF; J gene: TRBJ1-2; V gene: TRBV6-5
CDR3 protein: CASSLVGTGGEQFF; J gene: TRBJ2-1; V gene: TRBV7-9
CDR3 protein: CASSLARGAVDTQYF; J gene: TRBJ2-3; V gene: TRBV11-2
CDR3 protein: CASSREQGVEAFF; J gene: TRBJ1-1; V gene: TRBV11-2
CDR3 protein: CASSSTGGISPLHF; J gene: TRBJ1-6; V gene: TRBV10-1
CDR3 protein: CASSLEGNQYYNEQFF; J gene: TRBJ2-1; V gene: TRBV5-1
CDR3 protein: CASSGQGPYGYTF; J gene: TRBJ1-2; V gene: TRBV19
CDR3 protein: CASSPGGLAGLNTGELFF; J gene: TRBJ2-2; V gene: TRBV18
CDR3 protein: CASSYGRNTGELFF; J gene: TRBJ2-2; V gene: TRBV11-2
CDR3 protein: CASSPQEGYGYTF; J gene: TRBJ1-2; V gene: TRBV7-2
CDR3 protein: CASSLMAPGNANEKLFF; J gene: TRBJ1-4; V gene: TRBV4-1
CDR3 protein: CASSRQVSSYNSPLHF; J gene: TRBJ1-6; V gene: TRBV7-4
CDR3 protein: CSVDGTLPTTDTQYF; J gene: TRBJ2-3; V gene: TRBV29-1
CDR3 protein: CASSFLAGYGEQFF; J gene: TRBJ2-1; V gene: TRBV5-1
CDR3 protein: CASTFSLGGGAPDTQYF; J gene: TRBJ2-3; V gene: TRBV7-8
CDR3 protein: CASTRGQANTEAFF; J gene: TRBJ1-1; V gene: TRBV6-6
CDR3 protein: CASSYGAGNQPQHF; J gene: TRBJ1-5; V gene: TRBV6-5